This TCR beta chain is drawn from a study of blood T cell repertoires in COVID-19 (TCRdb year 2020). In the study overall: Samples covering the acute and convalescent phases of COVID-19 were provided by collaborators in the United States, Italy and Spain. A de-identified subject ID, COVID-19 status, age in years and sex were almost always included in the sample metadata. The repertoires were made available in a free public database intended to serve as a resource for research on the immune response to SARS-CoV-2. Samples came from the ongoing ImmuneRACE study (first 160 participants) plus 1,254 subjects from 6 global collaborators. Deeply sampled blood TCRbeta repertoires from subjects exposed to, actively infected with, or recovered from COVID-19 were included in the dataset. The prospective study material was composed of cDNA or gDNA derived from T cells, B-cell-depleted T cells, or PBMCs. Where HLA class I and class II types were available, the types were taken from metadata supplied by the sample provider, not from assay-based typing.

Worth noting for this clone: The antigen it binds to is not known. Within one base of it there is no much larger clone, and no base qualities were kept.

Summary of the overall study and its limitations: The quantity of clinical and demographic metadata differed by source and by participant and was supplied without curation.

Whole blood was collected in K2EDTA tubes by collaborating institutions according to the institutions' own protocols. For TCRbeta analysis, collaborator samples were shipped as frozen whole blood, as isolated PBMCs, or as DNA extracted from either sample type. CDR1 SGHVS and CDR2 FNYEAQ were looked up in the germline V gene. The V end loses 5 bases and the J end loses 5 bases, and a stretch of 16 bases separates them. Measured from the cysteine to the phenylalanine, the CDR3 is 15 residues long. Only CDR3 DNA is held: 45 bases, read in frame from base 1. TCRbeta CDR3 regions were amplified from genomic DNA by means of the immunoSEQ Assay, a bias-controlled multiplex PCR. In the source study's methods: Within the assay, amplification of reference gene primers was used to estimate how many nucleated cells each sample contained. To quantify the absolute abundance of each unique TCRbeta CDR3 rearrangement, sequence reads were collapsed and filtered. For each sample, productive Simpson clonality was calculated as the square root of Simpson's diversity index over productive rearrangements. TCRdb re-hosts the immuneACCESS table, in-frame sequences only. Its copies lack some clones; in the studies checked, an unresolved V gene accounts for under half of them, and the cause for the rest is not known. V, J and clone size are taken as reported in that table, and D and trimming were inferred from the DNA itself. This sample holds tens of thousands of clones; about 86% were observed only once. Approximately 4.1% of the sample is taken by the ten largest.

The V gene is TRBV7-6 and the J gene is TRBJ2-1, and perhaps TRBD2 as D gene, on 5 matching bases. This sequence was found in an older man with active COVID-19. The specimen sequenced was peripheral blood. CDR3 sequence: CASSPGSRKDNEQFF. The DNA sequence is given as TGTGCCAGCAGCCCGGGGTCCAGGAAGGACAATGAGCAGTTCTTC.